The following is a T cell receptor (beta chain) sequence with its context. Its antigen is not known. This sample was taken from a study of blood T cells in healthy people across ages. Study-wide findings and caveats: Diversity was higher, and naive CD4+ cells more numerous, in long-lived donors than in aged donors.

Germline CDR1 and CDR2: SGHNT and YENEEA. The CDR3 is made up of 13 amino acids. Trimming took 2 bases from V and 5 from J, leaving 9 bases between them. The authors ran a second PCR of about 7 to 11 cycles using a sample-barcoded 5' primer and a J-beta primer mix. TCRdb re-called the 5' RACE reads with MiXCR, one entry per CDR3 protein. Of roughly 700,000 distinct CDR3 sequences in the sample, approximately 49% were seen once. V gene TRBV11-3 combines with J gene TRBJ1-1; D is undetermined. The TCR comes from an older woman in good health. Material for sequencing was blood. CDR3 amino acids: CASSLYRATEAFF. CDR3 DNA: TGTGCCAGCAGCTTATATAGGGCTACTGAAGCTTTCTTT.